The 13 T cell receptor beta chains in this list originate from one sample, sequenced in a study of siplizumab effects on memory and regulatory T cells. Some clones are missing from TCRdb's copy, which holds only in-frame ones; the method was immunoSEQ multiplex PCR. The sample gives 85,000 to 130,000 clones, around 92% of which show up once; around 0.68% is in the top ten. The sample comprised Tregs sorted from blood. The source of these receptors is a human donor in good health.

Here the CDR3 reads CATSLDRDYGYTF. In nucleotides, the CDR3 is TGTGCCACCAGCTTAGACAGGGACTATGGCTACACCTTC. V is TRBV15 and J is TRBJ1-2, with 7 bases identical to TRBD1. This CDR3 comprises 13 residues. Per the germline V gene, CDR1 is LNHNV and CDR2 is YYDKDF (reference sequence). V lost 5 bases, J lost 3 bases, and 3 bases stayed unmatched.

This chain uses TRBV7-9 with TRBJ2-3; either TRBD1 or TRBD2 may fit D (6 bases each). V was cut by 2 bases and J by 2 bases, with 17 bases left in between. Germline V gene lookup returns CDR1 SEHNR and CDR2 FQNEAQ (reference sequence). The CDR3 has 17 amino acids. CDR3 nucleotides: TGTGCCAGCAGCTTACTGGATCGGGGGCCTTACACAGATACGCAGTATTTT. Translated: CASSLLDRGPYTDTQYF.

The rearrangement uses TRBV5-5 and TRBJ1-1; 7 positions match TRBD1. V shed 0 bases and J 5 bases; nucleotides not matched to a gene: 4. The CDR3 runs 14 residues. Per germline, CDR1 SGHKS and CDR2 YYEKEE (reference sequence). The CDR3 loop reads CASSLGQGGTEAFF. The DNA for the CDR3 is TGTGCCAGCAGCTTGGGACAGGGAGGGACTGAAGCTTTCTTT.

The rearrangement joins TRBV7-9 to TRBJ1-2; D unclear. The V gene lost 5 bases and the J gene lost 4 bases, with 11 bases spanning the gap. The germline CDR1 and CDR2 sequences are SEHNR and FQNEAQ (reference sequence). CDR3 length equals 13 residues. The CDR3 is CASSPLMAYGYTF. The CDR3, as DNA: TGTGCCAGCAGCCCGCTGATGGCCTATGGCTACACCTTC.

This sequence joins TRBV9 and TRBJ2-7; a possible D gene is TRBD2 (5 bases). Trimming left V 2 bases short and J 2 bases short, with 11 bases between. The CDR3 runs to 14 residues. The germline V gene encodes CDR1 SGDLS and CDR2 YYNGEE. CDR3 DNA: TGTGCCAGCAGCGTCGGGGTATCCGCCTACGAGCAGTACTTC. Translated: CASSVGVSAYEQYF.

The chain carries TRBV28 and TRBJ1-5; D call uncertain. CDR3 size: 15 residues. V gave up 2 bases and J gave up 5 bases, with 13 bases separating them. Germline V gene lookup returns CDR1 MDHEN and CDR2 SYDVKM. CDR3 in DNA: TGTGCCAGCAGTTTAATCGCAAATACTTATCAGCCCCAGCATTTT. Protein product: CASSLIANTYQPQHF.

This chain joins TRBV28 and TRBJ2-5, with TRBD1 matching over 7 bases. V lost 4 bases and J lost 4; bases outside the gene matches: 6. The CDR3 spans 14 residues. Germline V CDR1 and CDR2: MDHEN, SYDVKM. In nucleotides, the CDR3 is TGTGCCAGCAGTTCATACAGGGGTGGAGAGACCCAGTACTTC. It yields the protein CASSSYRGGETQYF. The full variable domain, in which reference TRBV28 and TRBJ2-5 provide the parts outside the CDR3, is DVKVTQSSRYLVKRTGEKVFLECVQDMDHENMFWYRQDPGLGLRLIYFSYDVKMKEKGDIPEGYSVSREKKERFSLILESASTNQTSMYLCASSSYRGGETQYFGPGTRLLVL.

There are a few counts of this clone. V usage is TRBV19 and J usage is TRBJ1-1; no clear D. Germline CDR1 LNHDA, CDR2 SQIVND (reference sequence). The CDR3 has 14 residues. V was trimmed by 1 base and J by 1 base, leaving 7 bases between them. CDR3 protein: CASSIGQGNTEAFF. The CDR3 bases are TGTGCCAGTAGTATAGGTCAAGGGAACACTGAAGCTTTCTTT. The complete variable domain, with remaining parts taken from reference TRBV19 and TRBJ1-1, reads DGGITQSPKYLFRKEGQNVTLSCEQNLNHDAMYWYRQDPGQGLRLIYYSQIVNDFQKGDIAEGYSVSREKKESFPLTVTSAQKNPTAFYLCASSIGQGNTEAFFGQGTRLTVV.

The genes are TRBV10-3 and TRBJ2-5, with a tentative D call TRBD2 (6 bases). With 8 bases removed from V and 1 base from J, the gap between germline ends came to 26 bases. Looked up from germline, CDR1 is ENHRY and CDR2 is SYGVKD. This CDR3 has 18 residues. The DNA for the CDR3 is TGTGCCATCTTAGAGTGTTGGGAGGATTGGGATTGCCAAGAGACCCAGTACTTC. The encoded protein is CAILECWEDWDCQETQYF.

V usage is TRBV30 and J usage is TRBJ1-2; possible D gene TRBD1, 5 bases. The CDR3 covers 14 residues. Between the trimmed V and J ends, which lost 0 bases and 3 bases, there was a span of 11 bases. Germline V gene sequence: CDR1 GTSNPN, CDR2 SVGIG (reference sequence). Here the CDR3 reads CAWSVDSTHYGYTF. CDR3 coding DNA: TGTGCCTGGAGTGTAGACAGCACCCACTATGGCTACACCTTC.

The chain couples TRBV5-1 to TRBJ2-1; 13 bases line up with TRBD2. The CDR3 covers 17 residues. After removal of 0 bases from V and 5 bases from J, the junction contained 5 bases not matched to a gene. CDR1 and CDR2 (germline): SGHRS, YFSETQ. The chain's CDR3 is CASSLGTSGRVNNEQFF. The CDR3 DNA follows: TGCGCCAGCAGCTTGGGAACTAGCGGGAGGGTCAACAATGAGCAGTTCTTC.

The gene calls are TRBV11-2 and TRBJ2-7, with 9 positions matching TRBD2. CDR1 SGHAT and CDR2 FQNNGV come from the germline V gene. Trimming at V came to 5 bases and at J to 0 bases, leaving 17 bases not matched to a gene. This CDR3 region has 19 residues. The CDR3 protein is CASSPSWAAGGRGSYEQYF. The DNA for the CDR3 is TGTGCCAGCAGCCCATCGTGGGCAGCGGGAGGCCGGGGCTCCTACGAGCAGTACTTC.

The CDR3: CASSSGTGGQETQYF. The CDR3 DNA reads TGTGCCAGCAGCTCCGGGACAGGGGGCCAAGAGACCCAGTACTTC. The chain combines TRBV7-9 with TRBJ2-5, with 11 nucleotides matching TRBD1. The V gene's germline CDR1 is SEHNR and CDR2 FQNEAQ (reference sequence). The CDR3 extends over 15 amino acids. The junction had 2 bases not matched to a gene; V was cut back by 4 bases and J by 1 base.